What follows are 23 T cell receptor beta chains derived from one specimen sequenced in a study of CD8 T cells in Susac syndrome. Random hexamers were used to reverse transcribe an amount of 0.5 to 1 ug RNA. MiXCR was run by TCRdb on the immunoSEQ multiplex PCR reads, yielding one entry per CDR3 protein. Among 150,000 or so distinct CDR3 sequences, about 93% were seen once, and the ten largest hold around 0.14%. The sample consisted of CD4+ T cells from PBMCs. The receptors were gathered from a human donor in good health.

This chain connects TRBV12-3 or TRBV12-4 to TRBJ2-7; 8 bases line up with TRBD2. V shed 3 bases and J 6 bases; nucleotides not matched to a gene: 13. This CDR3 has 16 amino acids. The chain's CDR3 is CASSLFSAGGPLEQYF. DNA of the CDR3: TGTGCCAGCAGTTTGTTTTCGGCGGGGGGCCCCCTCGAGCAGTACTTC.

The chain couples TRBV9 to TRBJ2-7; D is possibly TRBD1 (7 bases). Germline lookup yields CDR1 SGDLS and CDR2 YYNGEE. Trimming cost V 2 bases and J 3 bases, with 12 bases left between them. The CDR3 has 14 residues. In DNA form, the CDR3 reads TGTGCCAGCAGCGTCGCGGGACAGAACTACGAGCAGTACTTC. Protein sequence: CASSVAGQNYEQYF.

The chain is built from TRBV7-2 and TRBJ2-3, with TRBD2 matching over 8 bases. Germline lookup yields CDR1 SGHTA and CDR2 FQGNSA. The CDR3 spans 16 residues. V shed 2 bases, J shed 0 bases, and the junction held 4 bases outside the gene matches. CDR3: CASSLLRGGSTDTQYF. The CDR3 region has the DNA TGTGCCAGCAGCTTACTACGGGGGGGGAGCACAGATACGCAGTATTTT.

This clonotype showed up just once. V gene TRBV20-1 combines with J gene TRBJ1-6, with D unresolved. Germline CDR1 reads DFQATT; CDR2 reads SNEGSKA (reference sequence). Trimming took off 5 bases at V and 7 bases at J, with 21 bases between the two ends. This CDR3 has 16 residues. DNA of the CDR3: TGCAGTGCTGGTCGAAAGACCCTACGGGTCAATTCACCCCTCCACTTT. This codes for CSAGRKTLRVNSPLHF.

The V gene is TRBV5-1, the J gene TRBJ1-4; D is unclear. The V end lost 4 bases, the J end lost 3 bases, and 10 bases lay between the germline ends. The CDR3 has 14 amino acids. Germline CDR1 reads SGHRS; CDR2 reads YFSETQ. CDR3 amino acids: CASSAAAANEKLFF. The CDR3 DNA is TGCGCCAGCAGCGCCGCGGCGGCTAATGAAAAACTGTTTTTT.

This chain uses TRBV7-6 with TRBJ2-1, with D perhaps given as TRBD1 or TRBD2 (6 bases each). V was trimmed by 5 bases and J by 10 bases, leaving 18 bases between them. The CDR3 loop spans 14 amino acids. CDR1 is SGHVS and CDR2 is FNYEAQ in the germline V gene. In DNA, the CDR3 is TGTGCCAGCAGCCCGAGGGTGGGGGGCGACGAGCAGTTCTTC. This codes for CASSPRVGGDEQFF.

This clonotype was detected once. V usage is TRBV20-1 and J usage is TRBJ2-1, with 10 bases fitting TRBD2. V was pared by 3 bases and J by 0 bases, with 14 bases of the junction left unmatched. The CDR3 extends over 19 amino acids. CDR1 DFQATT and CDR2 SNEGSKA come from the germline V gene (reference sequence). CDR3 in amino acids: CSASLVAGGLSSSYNEQFF. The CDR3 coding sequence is TGCAGTGCTAGTTTAGTAGCGGGGGGCCTCTCCAGCTCCTACAATGAGCAGTTCTTC.

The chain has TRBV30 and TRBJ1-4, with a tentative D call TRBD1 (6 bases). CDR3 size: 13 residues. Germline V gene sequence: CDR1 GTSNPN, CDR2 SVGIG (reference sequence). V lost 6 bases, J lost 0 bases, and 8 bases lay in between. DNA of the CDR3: TGTGCCTGCCGACAGGCAACTAATGAAAAACTGTTTTTT. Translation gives CACRQATNEKLFF.

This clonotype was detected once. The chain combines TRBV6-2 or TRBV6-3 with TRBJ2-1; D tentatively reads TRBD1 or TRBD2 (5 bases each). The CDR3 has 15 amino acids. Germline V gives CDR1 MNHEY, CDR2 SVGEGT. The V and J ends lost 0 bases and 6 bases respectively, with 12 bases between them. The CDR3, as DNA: TGTGCCAGCAGTTACTCTGTTTGGGGGTTCAATGAGCAGTTCTTC. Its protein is CASSYSVWGFNEQFF.

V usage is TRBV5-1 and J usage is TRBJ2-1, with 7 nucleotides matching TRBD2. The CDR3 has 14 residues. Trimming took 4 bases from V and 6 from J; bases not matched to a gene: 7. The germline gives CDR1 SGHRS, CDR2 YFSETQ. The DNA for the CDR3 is TGCGCCAGCAGCGACCCGGGAGGTTCCAATGAGCAGTTCTTC. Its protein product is CASSDPGGSNEQFF.

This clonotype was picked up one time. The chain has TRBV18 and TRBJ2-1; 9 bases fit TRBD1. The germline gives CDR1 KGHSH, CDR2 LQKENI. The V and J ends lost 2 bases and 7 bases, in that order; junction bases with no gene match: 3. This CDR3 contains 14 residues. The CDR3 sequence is CASSPSGQGNEQFF. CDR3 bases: TGTGCCAGCTCACCATCAGGACAGGGGAATGAGCAGTTCTTC. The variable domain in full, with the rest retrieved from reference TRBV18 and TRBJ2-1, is NAGVMQNPRHLVRRRGQEARLRCSPMKGHSHVYWYRQLPEEGLKFMVYLQKENIIDESGMPKERFSAEFPKEGPSILRIQQVVRGDSAAYFCASSPSGQGNEQFFGPGTRLTVL.

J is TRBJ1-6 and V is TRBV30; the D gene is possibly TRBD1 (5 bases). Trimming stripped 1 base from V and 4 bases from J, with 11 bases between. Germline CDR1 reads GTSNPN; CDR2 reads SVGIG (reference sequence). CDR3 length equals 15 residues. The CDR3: CAWSGGVRYNSPLHF. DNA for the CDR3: TGTGCCTGGAGTGGGGGGGTCCGGTATAATTCACCCCTCCACTTT.

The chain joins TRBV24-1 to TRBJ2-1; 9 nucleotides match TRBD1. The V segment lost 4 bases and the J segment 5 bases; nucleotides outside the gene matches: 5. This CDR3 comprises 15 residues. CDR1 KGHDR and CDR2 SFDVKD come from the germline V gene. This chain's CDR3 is CATSEPGTGNNEQFF. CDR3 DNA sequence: TGTGCCACCAGTGAACCGGGGACAGGGAACAATGAGCAGTTCTTC.

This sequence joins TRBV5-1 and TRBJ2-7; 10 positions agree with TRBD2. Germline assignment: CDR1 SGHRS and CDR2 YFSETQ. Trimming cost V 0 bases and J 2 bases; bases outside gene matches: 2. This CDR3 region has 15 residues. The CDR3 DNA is TGCGCCAGCAGCTTGGTAGCGGGGGGAACCTACGAGCAGTACTTC. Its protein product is CASSLVAGGTYEQYF.

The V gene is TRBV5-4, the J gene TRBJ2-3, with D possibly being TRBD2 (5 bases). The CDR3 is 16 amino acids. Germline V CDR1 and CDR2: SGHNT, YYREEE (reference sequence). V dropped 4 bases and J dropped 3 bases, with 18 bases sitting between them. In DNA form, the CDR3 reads TGTGCCAGCAGCCTCGACTCCTATACGGGGACAGATACGCAGTATTTT. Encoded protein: CASSLDSYTGTDTQYF.

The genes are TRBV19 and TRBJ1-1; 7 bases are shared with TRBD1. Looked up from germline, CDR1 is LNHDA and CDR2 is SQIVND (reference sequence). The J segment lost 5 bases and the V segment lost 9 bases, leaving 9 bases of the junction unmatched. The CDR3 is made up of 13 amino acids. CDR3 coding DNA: TGTGCCAGGGGGAAACAGGGGTGGACTGAAGCTTTCTTT. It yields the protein CARGKQGWTEAFF. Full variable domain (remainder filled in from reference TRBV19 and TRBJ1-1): DGGITQSPKYLFRKEGQNVTLSCEQNLNHDAMYWYRQDPGQGLRLIYYSQIVNDFQKGDIAEGYSVSREKKESFPLTVTSAQKNPTAFYLCARGKQGWTEAFFGQGTRLTVV.

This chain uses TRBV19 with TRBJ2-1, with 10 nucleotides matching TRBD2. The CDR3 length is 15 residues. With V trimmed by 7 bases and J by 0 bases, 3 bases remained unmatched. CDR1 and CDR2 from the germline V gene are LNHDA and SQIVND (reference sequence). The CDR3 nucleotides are TGTGCCAGTACTAGCGGGGGAAGCTCCTACAATGAGCAGTTCTTC. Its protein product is CASTSGGSSYNEQFF.

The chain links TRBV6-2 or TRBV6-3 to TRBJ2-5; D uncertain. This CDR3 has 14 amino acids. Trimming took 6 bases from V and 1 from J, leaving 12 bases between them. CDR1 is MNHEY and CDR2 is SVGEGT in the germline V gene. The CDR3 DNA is TGTGCCAGCAGCCGTCCTTACATCCAAGAGACCCAGTACTTC. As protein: CASSRPYIQETQYF.

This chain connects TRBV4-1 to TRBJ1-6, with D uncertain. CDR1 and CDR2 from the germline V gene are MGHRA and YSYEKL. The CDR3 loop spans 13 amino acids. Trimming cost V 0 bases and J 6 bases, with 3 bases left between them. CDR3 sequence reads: CASSQEGNSPLHF. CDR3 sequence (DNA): TGCGCCAGCAGCCAAGAGGGTAATTCACCCCTCCACTTT.

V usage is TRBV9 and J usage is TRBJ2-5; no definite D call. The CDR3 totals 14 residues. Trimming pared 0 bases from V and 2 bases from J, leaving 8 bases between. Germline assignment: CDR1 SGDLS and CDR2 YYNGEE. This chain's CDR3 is CASSVDNQQETQYF. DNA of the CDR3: TGTGCCAGCAGCGTAGACAACCAACAAGAGACCCAGTACTTC.

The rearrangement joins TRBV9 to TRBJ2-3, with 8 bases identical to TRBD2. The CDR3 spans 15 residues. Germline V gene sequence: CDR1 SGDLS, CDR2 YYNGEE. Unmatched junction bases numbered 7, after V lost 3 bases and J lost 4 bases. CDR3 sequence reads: CASSATGLVPDTQYF. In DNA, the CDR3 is TGTGCCAGCAGCGCCACGGGACTAGTCCCAGATACGCAGTATTTT.

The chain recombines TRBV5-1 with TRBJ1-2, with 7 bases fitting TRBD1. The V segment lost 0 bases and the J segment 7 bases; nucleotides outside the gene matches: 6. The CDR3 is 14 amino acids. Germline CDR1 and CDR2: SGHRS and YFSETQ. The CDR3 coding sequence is TGCGCCAGCAGCTTGGAGGCAGGGGGTTTTGGCTACACCTTC. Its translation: CASSLEAGGFGYTF.

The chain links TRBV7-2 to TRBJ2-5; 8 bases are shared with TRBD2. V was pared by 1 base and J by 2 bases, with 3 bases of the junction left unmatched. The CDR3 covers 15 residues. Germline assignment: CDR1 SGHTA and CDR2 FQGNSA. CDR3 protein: CASSLVRGGQETQYF. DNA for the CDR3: TGTGCCAGCAGCTTAGTCCGGGGGGGTCAAGAGACCCAGTACTTC.